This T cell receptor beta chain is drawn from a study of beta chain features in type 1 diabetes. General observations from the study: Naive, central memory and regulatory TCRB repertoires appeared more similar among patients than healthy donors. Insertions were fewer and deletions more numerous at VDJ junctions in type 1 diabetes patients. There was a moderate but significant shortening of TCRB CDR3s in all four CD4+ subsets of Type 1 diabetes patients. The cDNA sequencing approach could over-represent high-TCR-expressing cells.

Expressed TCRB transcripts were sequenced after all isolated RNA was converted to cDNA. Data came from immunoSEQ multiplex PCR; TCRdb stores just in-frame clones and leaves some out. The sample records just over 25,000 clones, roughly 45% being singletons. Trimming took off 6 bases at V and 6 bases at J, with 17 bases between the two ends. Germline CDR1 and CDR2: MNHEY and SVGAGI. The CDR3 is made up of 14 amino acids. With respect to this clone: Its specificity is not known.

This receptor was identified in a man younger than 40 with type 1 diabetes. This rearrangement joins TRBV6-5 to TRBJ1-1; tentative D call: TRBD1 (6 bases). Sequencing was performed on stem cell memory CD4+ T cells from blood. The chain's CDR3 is CASRAPGQRSEAFF. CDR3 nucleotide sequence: TGTGCCAGCAGGGCTCCGGGACAAAGATCTGAAGCTTTCTTT.